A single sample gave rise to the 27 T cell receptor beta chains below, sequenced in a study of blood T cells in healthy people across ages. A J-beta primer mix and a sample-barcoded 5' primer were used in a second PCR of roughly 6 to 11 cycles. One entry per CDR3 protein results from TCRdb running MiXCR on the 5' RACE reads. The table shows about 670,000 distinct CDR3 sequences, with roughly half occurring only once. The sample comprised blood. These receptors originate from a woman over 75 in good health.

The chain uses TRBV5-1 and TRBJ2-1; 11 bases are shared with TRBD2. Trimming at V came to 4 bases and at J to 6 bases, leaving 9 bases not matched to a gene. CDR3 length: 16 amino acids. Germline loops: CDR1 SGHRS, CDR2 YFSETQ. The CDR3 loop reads CASSMGLAVVGNEQFF. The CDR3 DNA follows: TGCGCCAGCAGCATGGGACTAGCGGTTGTGGGCAATGAGCAGTTCTTC.

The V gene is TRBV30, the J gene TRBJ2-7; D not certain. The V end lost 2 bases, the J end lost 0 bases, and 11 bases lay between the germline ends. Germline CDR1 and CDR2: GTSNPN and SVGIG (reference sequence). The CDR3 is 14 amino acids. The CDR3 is CAWSYAESSYEQYF. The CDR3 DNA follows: TGTGCCTGGAGTTATGCCGAAAGCTCCTACGAGCAGTACTTC.

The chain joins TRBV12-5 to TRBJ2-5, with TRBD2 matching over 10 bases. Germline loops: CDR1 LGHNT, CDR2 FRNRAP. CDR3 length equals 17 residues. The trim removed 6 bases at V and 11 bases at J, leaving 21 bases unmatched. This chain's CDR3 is CASGLSTSGVGGNEQYF. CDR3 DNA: TGTGCTAGTGGCCTCTCCACTAGCGGGGTAGGAGGCAATGAGCAGTACTTC.

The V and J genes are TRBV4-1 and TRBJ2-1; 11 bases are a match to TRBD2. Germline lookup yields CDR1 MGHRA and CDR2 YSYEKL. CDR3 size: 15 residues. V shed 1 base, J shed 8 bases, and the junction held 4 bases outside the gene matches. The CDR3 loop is CASSQVTSGGYEQFF. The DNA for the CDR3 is TGCGCCAGCAGCCAAGTCACTAGCGGGGGCTATGAGCAGTTCTTC.

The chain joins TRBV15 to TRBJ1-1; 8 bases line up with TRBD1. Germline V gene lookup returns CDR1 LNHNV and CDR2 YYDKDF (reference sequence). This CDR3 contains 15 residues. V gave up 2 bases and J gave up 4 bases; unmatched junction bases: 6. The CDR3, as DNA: TGTGCCACCAGCAGATTGACAGGGGATGGCACTGAAGCTTTCTTT. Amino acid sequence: CATSRLTGDGTEAFF.

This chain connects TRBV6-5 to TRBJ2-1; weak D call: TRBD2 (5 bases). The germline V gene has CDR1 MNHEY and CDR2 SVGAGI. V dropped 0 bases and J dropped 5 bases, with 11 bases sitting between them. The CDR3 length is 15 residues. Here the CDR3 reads CASSYSNAGDNEQFF. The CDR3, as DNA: TGTGCCAGCAGTTACTCGAATGCCGGGGACAATGAGCAGTTCTTC.

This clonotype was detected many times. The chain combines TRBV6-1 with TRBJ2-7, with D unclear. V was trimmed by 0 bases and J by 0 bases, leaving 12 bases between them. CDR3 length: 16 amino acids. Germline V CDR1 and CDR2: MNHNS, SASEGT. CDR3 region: CASSEAPRVSSYEQYF. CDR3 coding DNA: TGTGCCAGCAGTGAAGCCCCCCGCGTAAGCTCCTACGAGCAGTACTTC.

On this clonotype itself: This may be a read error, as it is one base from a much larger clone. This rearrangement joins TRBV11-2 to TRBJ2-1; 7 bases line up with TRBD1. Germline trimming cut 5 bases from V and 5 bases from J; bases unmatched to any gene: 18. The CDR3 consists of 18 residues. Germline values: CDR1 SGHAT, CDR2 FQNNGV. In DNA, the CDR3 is TGTGCCAGCAGCCTTATGTTATGGACAGGACGCGCTAACAATGAGCAGTTCTTC. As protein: CASSLMLWTGRANNEQFF. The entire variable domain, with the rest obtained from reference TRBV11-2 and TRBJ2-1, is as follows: EAGVAQSPRYKIIEKRQSVAFWCNPISGHATLYWYQQILGQGPKLLIQFQNNGVVDDSQLPKDRFSAERLKGVDSTLKIQPAKLEDSAVYLCASSLMLWTGRANNEQFFGPGTRLTVL.

CDR3 DNA: TGTGCCAGCAGCCAAAATTTAGGACAGCCCCAGCATTTT. Translated: CASSQNLGQPQHF. The rearrangement links TRBV4-2 to TRBJ1-5; D remains ambiguous. CDR1 and CDR2 from the germline V gene are LGHNA and YNFKEQ. V dropped 2 bases and J dropped 7 bases, with 9 bases sitting between them. The CDR3 sequence is 13 residues long.

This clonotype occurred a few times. The DNA for the CDR3 is TGTGCCAGCAGCCTCACCGGGGGGGGCACAGATACGCAGTATTTT. It codes for CASSLTGGGTDTQYF. V and J are TRBV2 and TRBJ2-3, with 8 bases matching TRBD2. The CDR3 extends over 15 amino acids. Germline values: CDR1 SNHLY, CDR2 FYNNEI. With 6 bases clipped from V and 1 base from J, the junction kept 6 bases outside the gene matches.

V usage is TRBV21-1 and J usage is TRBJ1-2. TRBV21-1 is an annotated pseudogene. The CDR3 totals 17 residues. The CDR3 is CASSKVRDTKNNYGYTF. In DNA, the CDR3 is TGTGCCAGCAGCAAAGTGAGAGACACCAAGAACAACTATGGCTACACCTTC.

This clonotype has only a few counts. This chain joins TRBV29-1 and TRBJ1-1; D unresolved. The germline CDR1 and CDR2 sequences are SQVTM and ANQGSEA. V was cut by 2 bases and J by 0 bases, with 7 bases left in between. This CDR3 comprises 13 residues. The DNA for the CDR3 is TGCAGCGTTGAAACAACCCTGAACACTGAAGCTTTCTTT. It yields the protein CSVETTLNTEAFF.

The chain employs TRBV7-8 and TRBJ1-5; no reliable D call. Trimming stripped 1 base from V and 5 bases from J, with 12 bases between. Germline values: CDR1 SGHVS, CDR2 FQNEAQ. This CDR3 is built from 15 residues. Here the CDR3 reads CASSLVAGEDQPQHF. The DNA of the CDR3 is TGTGCCAGCAGCTTAGTGGCTGGTGAGGATCAGCCCCAGCATTTT.

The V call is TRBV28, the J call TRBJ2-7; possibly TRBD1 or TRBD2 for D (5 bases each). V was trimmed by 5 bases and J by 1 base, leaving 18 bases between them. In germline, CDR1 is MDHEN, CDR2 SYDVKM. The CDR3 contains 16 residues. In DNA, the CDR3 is TGTGCCAGCAGTCCGACACTCGGGACGCCGTCCTACGAGCAGTACTTC. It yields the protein CASSPTLGTPSYEQYF.

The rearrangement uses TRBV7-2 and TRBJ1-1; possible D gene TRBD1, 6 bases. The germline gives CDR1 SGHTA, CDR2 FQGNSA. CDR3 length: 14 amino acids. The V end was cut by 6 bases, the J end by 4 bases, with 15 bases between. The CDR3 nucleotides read TGTGCCAGCAGATTGGGGGCGGGGGCCACTGAAGCTTTCTTT. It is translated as CASRLGAGATEAFF.

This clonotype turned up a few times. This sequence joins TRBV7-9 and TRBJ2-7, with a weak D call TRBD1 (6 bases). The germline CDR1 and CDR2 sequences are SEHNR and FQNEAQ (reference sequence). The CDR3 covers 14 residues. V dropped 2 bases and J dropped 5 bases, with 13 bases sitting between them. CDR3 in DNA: TGTGCCAGCAGCTTACAGAACAGGGACCACGAGCAGTACTTC. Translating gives CASSLQNRDHEQYF.

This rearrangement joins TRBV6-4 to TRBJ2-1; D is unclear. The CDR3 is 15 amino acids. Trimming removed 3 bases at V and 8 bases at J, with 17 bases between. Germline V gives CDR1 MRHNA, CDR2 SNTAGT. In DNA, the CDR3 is TGTGCCAGCAGTGATAGACCCCAGCGTGGGGATGAGCAGTTCTTC. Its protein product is CASSDRPQRGDEQFF.

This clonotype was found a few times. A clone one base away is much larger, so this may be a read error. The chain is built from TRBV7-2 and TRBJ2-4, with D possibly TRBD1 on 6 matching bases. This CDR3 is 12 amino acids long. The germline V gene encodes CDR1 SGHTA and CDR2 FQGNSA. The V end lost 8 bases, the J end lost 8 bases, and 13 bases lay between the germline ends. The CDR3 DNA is TGTGCCAGCGCGGACAGTAAAGACATTCAGTACTTC. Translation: CASADSKDIQYF. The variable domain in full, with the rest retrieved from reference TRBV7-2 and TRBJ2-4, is GAGVSQSPSNKVTEKGKDVELRCDPISGHTALYWYRQSLGQGLEFLIYFQGNSAPDKSGLPSDRFSAERTGGSVSTLTIQRTQQEDSAVYLCASADSKDIQYFGAGTRLSVL.

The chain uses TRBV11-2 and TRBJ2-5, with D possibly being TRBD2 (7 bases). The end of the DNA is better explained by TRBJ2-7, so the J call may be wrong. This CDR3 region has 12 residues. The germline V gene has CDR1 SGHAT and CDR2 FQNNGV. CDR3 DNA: TGTGCCAGCAGCTACAGGGAGGGCGAGCAGTACTTC. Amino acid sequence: CASSYREGEQYF.

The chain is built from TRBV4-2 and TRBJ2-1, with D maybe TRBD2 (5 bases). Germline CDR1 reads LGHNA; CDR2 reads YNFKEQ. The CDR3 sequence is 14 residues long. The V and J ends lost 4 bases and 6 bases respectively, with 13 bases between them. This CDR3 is CASSLEGHSNEQFF. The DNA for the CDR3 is TGTGCCAGCAGCCTCGAGGGTCATAGCAATGAGCAGTTCTTC.

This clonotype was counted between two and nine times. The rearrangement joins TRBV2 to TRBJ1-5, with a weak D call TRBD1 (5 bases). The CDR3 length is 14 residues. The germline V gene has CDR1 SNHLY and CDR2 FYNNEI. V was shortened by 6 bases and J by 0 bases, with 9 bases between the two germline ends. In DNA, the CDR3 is TGTGCCAGCAGGGCAGGGCCTAGCAATCAGCCCCAGCATTTT. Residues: CASRAGPSNQPQHF.

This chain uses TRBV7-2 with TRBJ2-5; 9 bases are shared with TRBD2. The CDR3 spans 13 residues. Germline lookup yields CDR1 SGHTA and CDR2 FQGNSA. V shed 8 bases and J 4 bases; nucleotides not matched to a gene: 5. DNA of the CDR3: TGTGCCAGCGTGGCGGGAGGGCTAGAGACCCAGTACTTC. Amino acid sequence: CASVAGGLETQYF. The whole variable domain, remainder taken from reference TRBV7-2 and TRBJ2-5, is GAGVSQSPSNKVTEKGKDVELRCDPISGHTALYWYRQSLGQGLEFLIYFQGNSAPDKSGLPSDRFSAERTGGSVSTLTIQRTQQEDSAVYLCASVAGGLETQYFGPGTRLLVL.

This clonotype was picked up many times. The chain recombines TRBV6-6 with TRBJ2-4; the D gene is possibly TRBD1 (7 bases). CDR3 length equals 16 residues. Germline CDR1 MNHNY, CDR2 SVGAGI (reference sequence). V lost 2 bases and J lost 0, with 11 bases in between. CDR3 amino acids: CASSYGGGEAKNIQYF. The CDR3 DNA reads TGTGCCAGCAGTTACGGAGGGGGCGAAGCCAAAAACATTCAGTACTTC.

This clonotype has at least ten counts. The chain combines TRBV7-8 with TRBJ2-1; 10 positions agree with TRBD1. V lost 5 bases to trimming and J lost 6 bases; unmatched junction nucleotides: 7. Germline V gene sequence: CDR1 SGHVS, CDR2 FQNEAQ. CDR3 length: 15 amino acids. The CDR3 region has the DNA TGTGCCAGCAGCCGGACCGGGACAGGGGCCAATGAGCAGTTCTTC. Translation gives CASSRTGTGANEQFF. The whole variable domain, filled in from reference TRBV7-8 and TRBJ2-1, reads GAGVSQSPRYKVAKRGQDVALRCDPISGHVSLFWYQQALGQGPEFLTYFQNEAQLDKSGLPSDRFFAERPEGSVSTLKIQRTQQEDSAVYLCASSRTGTGANEQFFGPGTRLTVL.

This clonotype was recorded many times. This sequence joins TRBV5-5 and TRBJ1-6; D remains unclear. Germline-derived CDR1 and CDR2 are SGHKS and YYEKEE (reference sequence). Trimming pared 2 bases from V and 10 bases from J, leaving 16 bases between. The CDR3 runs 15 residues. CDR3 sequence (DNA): TGTGCCAGCAGCTTAAGCCCGACCCTGTTGTCACCCCTCCACTTT. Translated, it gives CASSLSPTLLSPLHF.

In DNA, the CDR3 is TGTGCCAGCAGTGTGGCTGGCTATGGCTACACCTTC. Translating it yields CASSVAGYGYTF. V is TRBV25-1 and J is TRBJ1-2; D not resolved. There are 12 residues in the CDR3. V lost 4 bases and J 4 bases, leaving 7 bases between the germline ends. Germline V gene lookup returns CDR1 MGHDK and CDR2 SYGVNS.

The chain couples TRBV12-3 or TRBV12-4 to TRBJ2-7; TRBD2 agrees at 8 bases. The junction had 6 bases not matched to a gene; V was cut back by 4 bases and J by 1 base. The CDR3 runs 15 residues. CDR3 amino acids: CASSYQSGGSYEQYF. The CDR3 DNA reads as TGTGCCAGCAGTTACCAGAGCGGGGGTTCCTACGAGCAGTACTTC.